The 10 T cell receptor beta chains below all came from one sample that was sequenced in a study of control samples from healthy donors and cancer patients. Profiling relied on immunoSEQ multiplex PCR, and the TCRdb table lists in-frame clones only, not all of them. The profile shows 70,000 or so clones, approximately 87% of them singletons. The sequencing input was blood. Source of these receptors: a man aged 45 to 65 in good health.

This clone came up once. This chain joins TRBV19 and TRBJ2-3; TRBD1 aligns across 7 bases. Trimming took 3 bases from V and 6 from J; bases not matched to a gene: 9. Germline values: CDR1 LNHDA, CDR2 SQIVND (reference sequence). The CDR3 spans 15 residues. CDR3 region: CASSMTGNHADTQYF. The CDR3 DNA follows: TGTGCCAGTAGTATGACAGGGAATCATGCGGATACGCAGTATTTT.

The chain carries TRBV18 and TRBJ1-3; 8 bases are shared with TRBD1. The J segment lost 0 bases and the V segment lost 3 bases, leaving 7 bases of the junction unmatched. The CDR3 length is 17 residues. CDR1 KGHSH and CDR2 LQKENI come from the germline V gene. This CDR3 is CASSPRTGTRSGNTIYF. The CDR3 DNA is TGTGCCAGCTCACCTAGGACAGGGACTCGCTCTGGAAACACCATATATTTT.

The CDR3 sequence: CASSLKRVERTGRPPVYGYTF. DNA of the CDR3: TGTGCCAGCAGTTTAAAAAGGGTCGAAAGGACAGGGCGCCCCCCAGTCTATGGCTACACCTTC. The genes are TRBV28 and TRBJ1-2; 8 bases are shared with TRBD1. The germline V gene has CDR1 MDHEN and CDR2 SYDVKM. The CDR3 runs to 21 residues. The trim removed 2 bases at V and 4 bases at J, leaving 24 bases unmatched.

This clone was seen once. Here the CDR3 reads CASSQNPQPLGTSGNTIYF. The CDR3 nucleotides are TGTGCCAGCAGCCAGAATCCCCAACCGCTCGGAACGTCTGGAAACACCATATATTTT. The gene calls are TRBV9 and TRBJ1-3; no firm D call. The CDR3 loop spans 19 amino acids. Per germline, CDR1 SGDLS and CDR2 YYNGEE. Trimming took off 4 bases at V and 1 base at J, with 24 bases between the two ends.

This clone was observed a handful of times. The genes are TRBV7-3 and TRBJ2-5; perhaps TRBD1 as D (5 bases). Trimming shortened V by 5 bases and J by 3 bases, and 13 bases separated the two germline ends. The CDR3 length is 14 residues. Germline V gives CDR1 SGHTA, CDR2 FQGTGA. The CDR3 DNA reads as TGTGCCAGCAGCCCCGTTGGGGCTAAAGAGACCCAGTACTTC. It specifies CASSPVGAKETQYF.

The chain combines TRBV3-1 (or the pseudogene TRBV3-2) with TRBJ1-1; D unresolved. Germline CDR1 is LGHDT and CDR2 is YNNKEL (reference sequence). Trimming stripped 4 bases from V and 1 base from J, with 10 bases between. CDR3 length equals 14 residues. CDR3 nucleotides: TGTGCCAGCAGCCTCCTGGGGTGGAACACTGAAGCTTTCTTT. Protein: CASSLLGWNTEAFF.

This chain joins TRBV9 and TRBJ1-6, with 8 bases identical to TRBD1. V shed 0 bases, J shed 7 bases, and the junction held 3 bases outside the gene matches. CDR1 and CDR2 from the germline V gene are SGDLS and YYNGEE. The CDR3 has 15 amino acids. CDR3 sequence (DNA): TGTGCCAGCAGCGTAGGACAGGGGAGGAATTCACCCCTCCACTTT. Amino acid sequence: CASSVGQGRNSPLHF. Variable domain in full (rest from reference TRBV9 and TRBJ1-6): DSGVTQTPKHLITATGQRVTLRCSPRSGDLSVYWYQQSLDQGLQFLIQYYNGEERAKGNILERFSAQQFPDLHSELNLSSLELGDSALYFCASSVGQGRNSPLHFGNGTRLTVT.

V and J are TRBV14 and TRBJ1-6; D may be TRBD1 (6 bases). V was cut by 3 bases and J by 7 bases, with 13 bases left in between. The CDR3 extends over 15 amino acids. The germline V gene encodes CDR1 SGHDN and CDR2 FVKESK. The CDR3 DNA is TGTGCCAGCAGCCAGGGGGCGGTCAAGAATTCACCCCTCCACTTT. Protein: CASSQGAVKNSPLHF.

The chain joins TRBV18 to TRBJ2-5; 8 nucleotides line up with TRBD2. Losses at the gene ends were 4 bases for V and 2 bases for J; bases not matched to a gene: 9. This CDR3 contains 16 residues. Looked up from germline, CDR1 is KGHSH and CDR2 is LQKENI. The CDR3 sequence: CASSLNGVAGQETQYF. In nucleotides, the CDR3 is TGTGCCAGCTCACTAAATGGTGTAGCGGGACAAGAGACCCAGTACTTC. Together with reference TRBV18 and TRBJ2-5, the CDR3 gives the full variable domain: NAGVMQNPRHLVRRRGQEARLRCSPMKGHSHVYWYRQLPEEGLKFMVYLQKENIIDESGMPKERFSAEFPKEGPSILRIQQVVRGDSAAYFCASSLNGVAGQETQYFGPGTRLLVL.

The rearrangement uses TRBV29-1 and TRBJ2-2; tentative D call: TRBD1 (6 bases). Germline loops: CDR1 SQVTM, CDR2 ANQGSEA. The CDR3 length is 12 residues. The CDR3: CSHRDLPGELFF. The CDR3, as DNA: TGCAGTCACAGGGATCTACCCGGGGAGCTGTTTTTT.